This T cell receptor beta chain was identified during a study of control samples from healthy donors and cancer patients. This clone appeared a single time. In germline, CDR1 is SNHLY, CDR2 FYNNEI. Trimming cost V 4 bases and J 2 bases, with 8 bases left between them. CDR3 length: 14 residues. Libraries were prepared by immunoSEQ multiplex PCR; TCRdb keeps only in-frame clonotypes and omits some of them. This table holds more than 85,000 clones, 75% to 95% found once. This sequence was found in a human donor in good health. The donor label of this sample is uncertain. The sample was blood. The chain is built from TRBV2 and TRBJ2-2; D gene uncertain. The CDR3 sequence: CASSASSNTGELFF. DNA for the CDR3: TGTGCCAGCAGTGCATCCAGTAACACCGGGGAGCTGTTTTTT.